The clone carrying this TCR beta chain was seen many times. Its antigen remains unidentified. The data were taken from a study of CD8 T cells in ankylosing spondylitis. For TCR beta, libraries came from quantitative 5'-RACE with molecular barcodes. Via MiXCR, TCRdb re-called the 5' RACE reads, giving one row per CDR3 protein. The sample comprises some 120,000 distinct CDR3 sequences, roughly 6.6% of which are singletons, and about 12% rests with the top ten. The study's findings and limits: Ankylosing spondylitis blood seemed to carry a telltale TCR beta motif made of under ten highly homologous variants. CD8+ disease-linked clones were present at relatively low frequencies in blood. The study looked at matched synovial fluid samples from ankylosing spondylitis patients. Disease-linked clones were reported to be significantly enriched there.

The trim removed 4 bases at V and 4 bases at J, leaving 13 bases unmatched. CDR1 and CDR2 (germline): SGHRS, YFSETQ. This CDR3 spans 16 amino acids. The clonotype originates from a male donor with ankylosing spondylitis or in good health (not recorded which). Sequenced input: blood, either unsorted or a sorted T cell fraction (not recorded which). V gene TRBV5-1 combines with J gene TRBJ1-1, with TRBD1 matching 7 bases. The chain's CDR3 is CASSPSVAQGGTEAFF. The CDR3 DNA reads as TGCGCCAGCAGCCCCTCCGTAGCGCAGGGGGGCACTGAAGCTTTCTTT.